A selection of T cell receptor beta chains follows, all from one sample in a study of T cell changes during pregnancy in multiple sclerosis. Method: immunoSEQ multiplex PCR; TCRdb's copy keeps in-frame clones and lacks some. The sample records around 88,000 clones, 92% being singletons. Sequenced here: peripheral blood, sampled after pregnancy. All receptors come from a female donor in good health, enrolled as a control in a pregnancy study. The CDR3 runs from the conserved cysteine through the conserved F or W. A D gene is named only where the DNA matches it firmly. Clone size is stated in some rows and not others, as once, few, many or a class when expanded.

d_call	j_call	v_call	clone_size	cdr3_nt	cdr3_aa
-	TRBJ1-2	TRBV5-8	few	TGTGCCAGCAGCATCCCCCCGGGGGTGGATGGCTACACCTTC	CASSIPPGVDGYTF
-	TRBJ2-4	TRBV19	-	TGTGCCAGTAGATTCTCGGGGATAGCCAAAAACATTCAGTACTTC	CASRFSGIAKNIQYF
TRBD1	TRBJ1-6	TRBV6-1	-	TGTGCCAGCAGTGCCATCTCCCGGGACAGGGACAATTCACCCCTCCACTTT	CASSAISRDRDNSPLHF
-	TRBJ2-1	TRBV10-3	-	TGTGCCATCAGTGATTCGGACAGCTCCTACAATGAGCAGTTCTTC	CAISDSDSSYNEQFF
-	TRBJ2-1	TRBV30	few	TGTGCCTGGAAGCGTAAAGGGGGAGATAGGTTTTTTTTCTACAATGAGCAGTTCTTC	CAWKRKGGDRFFFYNEQFF
TRBD1	TRBJ1-1	TRBV2	-	TGTGCCAGCACCGAGGACAGGGGGGACACTGAAGCTTTCTTT	CASTEDRGDTEAFF
-	TRBJ2-4	TRBV29-1	once	TGCAGCGTCTGGGGGTTGGACAGCCTAGCCAAAAACATTCAGTACTTC	CSVWGLDSLAKNIQYF
TRBD1	TRBJ1-5	TRBV2	-	TGTGCCAGCCGTCCGGACAGGGCTAATCAGCCCCAGCATTTT	CASRPDRANQPQHF
-	TRBJ2-7	TRBV6-5	-	TGTGCCAGCAGTTACTCGAATCCGTATCTCGGCGAGCAGTACTTC	CASSYSNPYLGEQYF
TRBD1	TRBJ2-7	TRBV19	-	TGTGCCAGTATCCTGACAGGGCCCACCTACGAGCAGTACTTC	CASILTGPTYEQYF
TRBD2	TRBJ2-1	TRBV19	-	TGTGCCAGTAGTACCGGGACTAGCGGGGGCCTCCTCAGGGAGCAGTTCTTC	CASSTGTSGGLLREQFF
-	TRBJ2-1	TRBV9	once	TGTGCCAGCGCAGGGGACAATGAGCAGTTCTTC	CASAGDNEQFF
-	TRBJ2-7	TRBV28	-	TGTGCCAGCAGTTTGGCCAGGGGATTCTCCTACGAGCAGTACTTC	CASSLARGFSYEQYF
-	TRBJ2-7	TRBV5-1	-	TGCGCCAGCAGGGACTCTGGATACGAGCAGTACTTC	CASRDSGYEQYF
-	TRBJ2-6	TRBV9	-	TGTGCCAGCAGCGTCACAGGCGCAGGGGCCAACGTCCTGACTTTC	CASSVTGAGANVLTF
TRBD2	TRBJ2-7	TRBV6-6	-	TGTGCCAGCAGGGCGAGCGGGGTGGGGTTCTACGAGCAGTACTTC	CASRASGVGFYEQYF
-	TRBJ1-1	TRBV25-1	-	TGTGCCAGCAGCGTCGCGATGAACACTGAAGCTTTCTTT	CASSVAMNTEAFF
-	TRBJ2-7	TRBV5-1	-	TGCGCCAGCAGCTCCCGATTTAGATCGTACGAGCAGTACTTC	CASSSRFRSYEQYF
-	TRBJ1-1	TRBV6-1	-	TGTGCCAGCAGTGAAGGTGATTTTTCCTCAGGGGCTTTCTTT	CASSEGDFSSGAFF
TRBD2	TRBJ2-1	TRBV7-7	-	TGTGCTAGCAGCCCGATTTATAGCGGGAGGGTTGACAATGAGCAGTTCTTC	CASSPIYSGRVDNEQFF
-	TRBJ1-3	TRBV5-6	-	TGTGCCAGCAGCTTGCAGGGTTCCGGAAACACCATATATTTT	CASSLQGSGNTIYF
-	TRBJ2-1	TRBV28	-	TGTGCCAGCAGTTTAATGCCTCCAGCCCGTGTCCCGGGCTACAATGAGCAGTTCTTC	CASSLMPPARVPGYNEQFF
TRBD1	TRBJ1-1	TRBV6-5	-	TGTGCCAGCAGTTACTCGAAGGGGGCTATGTACACTGAAGCTTTCTTT	CASSYSKGAMYTEAFF
-	TRBJ2-1	TRBV5-4	-	TGTGCCAGCAAGGCGGGAAGCTCCTACAATGAGCAGTTCTTC	CASKAGSSYNEQFF
TRBD1	TRBJ1-3	TRBV10-3	-	TGTGCCAGCCGCATACAGGGGGCTGGAAACACCATATATTTT	CASRIQGAGNTIYF
-	TRBJ1-4	TRBV2	-	TGTGCCACCAAAGCCGAGACAACTAATGAAAAACTGTTTTTT	CATKAETTNEKLFF
-	TRBJ1-1	TRBV19	-	TGTGCCAGTAGTCTGGGCTGGGTGGAGGGAGCTTTCTTT	CASSLGWVEGAFF
-	TRBJ1-2	TRBV5-6	-	TGTGCCAGCAGTAACCTAGGGGGGGGTAAACTATCATTTGGCTACACCTTC	CASSNLGGGKLSFGYTF
TRBD1	TRBJ1-1	TRBV11-3	-	TGTGCCAGCAGCCCCACAGGGGAGGACACTGAAGCTTTCTTT	CASSPTGEDTEAFF
TRBD2	TRBJ2-7	TRBV29-1	-	TGCAGCGTTGAGGTTAGCCTAGCGGGAGGCGAGCAGTACTTC	CSVEVSLAGGEQYF
TRBD1	TRBJ2-7	TRBV19	-	TGTGCCAGTAGTGTTTCAGGGACAGAGGGTTACGAGCAGTACTTC	CASSVSGTEGYEQYF
-	TRBJ1-3	TRBV2	-	TGTGCCAGCAGTGAACACAGGCTCTCTGGAAACACCATATATTTT	CASSEHRLSGNTIYF
-	TRBJ2-5	TRBV7-7	-	TGTGCTAGCAGCTTAGCCCTTAGTAGCACGGAGACCCAGTACTTC	CASSLALSSTETQYF